Here is one T cell receptor (beta chain) with its context. The germline gene is not matched at one end of the junction; a read error may be the cause. From germline, CDR1 is SEHNR and CDR2 FQNEAQ (reference sequence). This CDR3 region has 11 residues. These data come from a study of technical replicates of blood from a handful of donors. Sequenced by immunoSEQ multiplex PCR; TCRdb stores in-frame clones only, minus some. Of around 90,000 clones listed, 90% to 95% were seen once; the top ten hold over 0.2%. The V gene is TRBV7-9, the J gene TRBJ2-4; TRBD1 matches at 8 bases. The TCR was taken from a human donor in good health. The sample was T cells isolated from PBMCs. CDR3 sequence reads: CASSLQGAVSF. In nucleotides, the CDR3 is TGTGCCAGCAGCCTCCAGGGGGCGGTTAGCTTC. Variable domain in full (rest from reference TRBV7-9 and TRBJ2-4): DTGVSQNPRHKITKRGQNVTFRCDPISEHNRLYWYRQTLGQGPEFLTYFQNEAQLEKSRLLSDRFSAERPKGSFSTLEIQRTEQGDSAMYLCASSLQGAVSFGAGTRLSVL.